These 26 T cell receptor beta chains came from one sample sequenced in a study of shared clonotypes between healthy human individuals. Measured with immunoSEQ multiplex PCR; TCRdb has only the in-frame clones, and not every one. In the table there are 2 million to 3 million clones, around nine tenths of which are singletons. The sequencing sample was made of naive CD4+ T cells sorted from blood. Subset indicated: CD45RA+ positively selected. These receptors came from a man aged 18 to 29 in good health.

This clone was picked up a small number of times. In nucleotides, the CDR3 is TGTGCCAGCAGTGAATGGGGACAGGCGTCCTATGGCTACACCTTC. This codes for CASSEWGQASYGYTF. V and J are TRBV6-1 and TRBJ1-2; 8 bases are shared with TRBD1. J lost 4 bases, V lost 2 bases, and 6 bases had no gene match. Germline CDR1 MNHNS, CDR2 SASEGT. This CDR3 region has 15 residues.

The chain links TRBV13 to TRBJ2-7; 10 bases match TRBD2. Trimming at V came to 5 bases and at J to 2 bases, leaving 3 bases not matched to a gene. The length of the CDR3 is 14 residues. Germline V lookup: CDR1 PRHDT, CDR2 FYEKMQ (reference sequence). The CDR3 loop reads CASSLSGGAYEQYF. CDR3 bases: TGTGCCAGCAGCCTAAGCGGGGGGGCCTACGAGCAGTACTTC.

The V and J genes are TRBV7-6 and TRBJ2-6; 10 positions agree with TRBD1. V lost 5 bases and J lost 2; bases outside the gene matches: 9. The CDR3 sequence is 18 residues long. The V gene's germline CDR1 is SGHVS and CDR2 FNYEAQ. CDR3 loop: CASSLRQGATAGANVLTF. For the CDR3, the DNA is TGTGCCAGCAGCCTACGACAGGGGGCGACAGCTGGGGCCAACGTCCTGACTTTC.

The V and J genes are TRBV19 and TRBJ1-5; D perhaps matches TRBD1 (6 bases). V was clipped by 4 bases and J by 3 bases, with 13 bases between them. CDR3 length equals 15 residues. CDR1 and CDR2 (germline): LNHDA, SQIVND (reference sequence). The CDR3 DNA sequence: TGTGCCAGTAGTAGGGGCCAGGGGTACAATCAGCCCCAGCATTTT. Its protein product is CASSRGQGYNQPQHF.

This clone appeared once. The chain uses TRBV4-1 and TRBJ1-4, with D maybe TRBD1 (5 bases). Trimming pared 4 bases from V and 2 bases from J, leaving 11 bases between. Germline V lookup: CDR1 MGHRA, CDR2 YSYEKL. The CDR3 is 15 residues long. The CDR3 here is CASSPLGLTNEKLFF. Here the CDR3 DNA reads TGCGCCAGCAGCCCGCTGGGACTGACTAATGAAAAACTGTTTTTT.

This chain connects TRBV7-2 to TRBJ2-7; D is possibly TRBD2 (6 bases). V was trimmed by 2 bases and J by 3 bases, leaving 14 bases between them. The CDR3 spans 15 residues. Per germline, CDR1 SGHTA and CDR2 FQGNSA. The CDR3: CASSLLAAGNYEQYF. CDR3 nucleotide sequence: TGTGCCAGCAGCTTATTAGCGGCGGGAAACTACGAGCAGTACTTC. The full variable domain, with the rest looked up from reference TRBV7-2 and TRBJ2-7, is GAGVSQSPSNKVTEKGKDVELRCDPISGHTALYWYRQSLGQGLEFLIYFQGNSAPDKSGLPSDRFSAERTGGSVSTLTIQRTQQEDSAVYLCASSLLAAGNYEQYFGPGTRLTVT.

V and J are TRBV19 and TRBJ1-1; TRBD1 matches 8 bases. The CDR3 spans 16 residues. Trimming took 9 bases from V and 4 from J; bases not matched to a gene: 16. CDR1 is LNHDA, CDR2 SQIVND, per germline (reference sequence). CDR3 in DNA: TGTGCCAGGAAAAAGCCGGGACAGGTATCTATCACTGAAGCTTTCTTT. Translating gives CARKKPGQVSITEAFF.

V is TRBV11-3 and J is TRBJ1-6; D is ambiguous. This CDR3 has 13 residues. Trimming took off 1 base at V and 6 bases at J, with 4 bases between the two ends. Germline V gene sequence: CDR1 SGHNT, CDR2 YENEEA. The chain's CDR3 is CASSLVRNSPLHF. The CDR3 DNA is TGTGCCAGCAGCTTAGTACGTAATTCACCCCTCCACTTT.

A word on this clone: The identical CDR3 is also encoded by other nucleotide sequences in the sample. The chain has TRBV6-6 and TRBJ1-5; D is possibly TRBD1 (5 bases). V lost 6 bases and J lost 0, with 9 bases in between. The CDR3 sequence is 14 residues long. CDR1 is MNHNY and CDR2 is SVGAGI in the germline V gene (reference sequence). The CDR3 sequence: CASREGYSNQPQHF. The CDR3 nucleotides are TGTGCCAGCAGGGAGGGGTATAGCAATCAGCCCCAGCATTTT.

The gene calls are TRBV27 and TRBJ2-7, with 13 nucleotides matching TRBD2. Per germline, CDR1 MNHEY and CDR2 SMNVEV (reference sequence). The CDR3 is 15 residues long. The junction had 7 bases not matched to a gene; V was cut back by 5 bases and J by 6 bases. CDR3 in amino acids: CASSAGLAGVGEQYF. CDR3 bases: TGTGCCAGCAGTGCCGGACTAGCGGGAGTAGGCGAGCAGTACTTC.

CDR3 nucleotides: TGCGCCAGCAGCCGTACTTTACAGGGGGCCCGAGAGACCCAGTACTTC. Translating gives CASSRTLQGARETQYF. The chain carries TRBV5-1 and TRBJ2-5; 9 bases agree with TRBD1. The CDR3 extends over 16 amino acids. With 4 bases clipped from V and 4 bases from J, the junction kept 11 bases outside the gene matches. Germline loops: CDR1 SGHRS, CDR2 YFSETQ.

A word on this clone: This sample also contains other DNA sequences that code for the same CDR3. This chain links TRBV5-1 with TRBJ2-2, with 7 positions matching TRBD2. Germline CDR1 is SGHRS and CDR2 is YFSETQ. The CDR3 loop spans 15 amino acids. After removal of 4 bases from V and 0 bases from J, the junction contained 3 bases not matched to a gene. CDR3 sequence (DNA): TGCGCCAGCAGCAGCGGGACGTCGAACACCGGGGAGCTGTTTTTT. It yields the protein CASSSGTSNTGELFF. The full variable domain, completed using reference TRBV5-1 and TRBJ2-2, is KAGVTQTPRYLIKTRGQQVTLSCSPISGHRSVSWYQQTPGQGLQFLFEYFSETQRNKGNFPGRFSGRQFSNSRSEMNVSTLELGDSALYLCASSSGTSNTGELFFGEGSRLTVL.

The chain is built from TRBV5-5 and TRBJ2-5; D is perhaps TRBD1 (6 bases). V was clipped by 4 bases and J by 1 base, with 11 bases between them. The CDR3 is 14 residues long. The germline CDR1 and CDR2 sequences are SGHKS and YYEKEE (reference sequence). DNA of the CDR3: TGTGCCAGCAGCCTCACAGGGACCCAAGAGACCCAGTACTTC. Translated: CASSLTGTQETQYF.

This clone was seen a single time. CDR3 sequence (DNA): TGTGCCAGCAGAAACAATAGGGACTCACCCCTCCACTTT. Its protein product is CASRNNRDSPLHF. This chain connects TRBV6-6 to TRBJ1-6, with D tentatively TRBD1 (5 bases). CDR3 length: 13 amino acids. Trimming took off 6 bases at V and 10 bases at J, with 13 bases between the two ends. Germline CDR1 reads MNHNY; CDR2 reads SVGAGI (reference sequence).

This chain links TRBV9 with TRBJ2-5; 13 bases match TRBD2. The CDR3 length is 15 residues. The V gene's germline CDR1 is SGDLS and CDR2 YYNGEE. V lost 4 bases to trimming and J lost 5 bases; unmatched junction nucleotides: 5. DNA for the CDR3: TGTGCCAGCAGCCCGGGACTAGCGGGGAGGGAGACCCAGTACTTC. This gives the protein CASSPGLAGRETQYF.

This sequence joins TRBV4-3 and TRBJ1-4; D unclear. CDR1 LGHNA and CDR2 YSLEER come from the germline V gene. V dropped 0 bases and J dropped 7 bases, with 21 bases sitting between them. The CDR3 runs to 18 residues. The DNA of the CDR3 is TGCGCCAGCAGCCAAGATCCACTTCAACCCCTAGAGGGTGAAAAACTGTTTTTT. Amino acids: CASSQDPLQPLEGEKLFF.

The chain has TRBV5-1 and TRBJ2-3, with D maybe TRBD1 (6 bases). The CDR3 has 16 amino acids. Trimming pared 4 bases from V and 6 bases from J, leaving 21 bases between. Germline lookup yields CDR1 SGHRS and CDR2 YFSETQ. The CDR3 sequence is CASSPSRDKGMDTQYF. Here the CDR3 DNA reads TGCGCCAGCAGCCCCTCCCGGGACAAGGGCATGGATACGCAGTATTTT.

Here the CDR3 DNA reads TGCGCCAGCAGCTTGGAGTACCAGGGACAGCATTCACCCCTCCACTTT. Protein sequence: CASSLEYQGQHSPLHF. V and J are TRBV5-1 and TRBJ1-6, with 7 bases matching TRBD1. Germline V gives CDR1 SGHRS, CDR2 YFSETQ. The CDR3 runs 16 residues. Trimming cost V 0 bases and J 8 bases; bases outside gene matches: 8. The whole variable domain, remainder taken from reference TRBV5-1 and TRBJ1-6, is KAGVTQTPRYLIKTRGQQVTLSCSPISGHRSVSWYQQTPGQGLQFLFEYFSETQRNKGNFPGRFSGRQFSNSRSEMNVSTLELGDSALYLCASSLEYQGQHSPLHFGNGTRLTVT.

The chain links TRBV30 to TRBJ2-3, with 9 bases aligning to TRBD2. Germline CDR1 and CDR2: GTSNPN and SVGIG (reference sequence). Germline trimming cut 0 bases from V and 1 base from J; bases unmatched to any gene: 8. The CDR3 loop spans 17 amino acids. In DNA form, the CDR3 reads TGTGCCTGGAGTGTACTACGGACTAGCGAGGGCACAGATACGCAGTATTTT. Translating it yields CAWSVLRTSEGTDTQYF.

The count of this clone is one. The rearrangement links TRBV6-1 to TRBJ2-7, with TRBD2 matching 7 bases. The CDR3 runs to 15 residues. CDR1 and CDR2 (germline): MNHNS, SASEGT. V lost 6 bases, J lost 0 bases, and 8 bases stayed unmatched. The CDR3 DNA reads as TGTGCCAGCAGACCCGGGGGGACCGCCTCCTACGAGCAGTACTTC. It is translated as CASRPGGTASYEQYF.

The V call is TRBV6-5, the J call TRBJ2-2; TRBD2 aligns across 8 bases. The CDR3 totals 15 residues. The junction had 3 bases not matched to a gene; V was cut back by 0 bases and J by 6 bases. Germline V gives CDR1 MNHEY, CDR2 SVGAGI. CDR3 DNA: TGTGCCAGCAGTTACTCAGCGGGAGTCCCCGGGGAGCTGTTTTTT. Translation: CASSYSAGVPGELFF.

About this clone itself: This is likely a read error, given that the CDR3 carries no conserved phenylalanine or tryptophan at its end. Because the CDR3's place on the DNA is in doubt, the DNA is left out and the CDR3 is given as listed by TCRdb. The chain joins TRBV10-1 to TRBJ1-1; TRBD1, the table's D call, lacks a check against the DNA. Per germline, CDR1 WNHNN and CDR2 SYGVQD (reference sequence). The CDR3 is made up of 11 amino acids, end residues included. CDR3 sequence reads: CAGRTGTGKSV.

This chain joins TRBV9 and TRBJ1-2; 8 positions match TRBD1. Germline assignment: CDR1 SGDLS and CDR2 YYNGEE. V shed 3 bases, J shed 7 bases, and the junction held 5 bases outside the gene matches. This CDR3 is built from 13 residues. The CDR3 here is CASSARGLGGYTF. The DNA of the CDR3 is TGTGCCAGCAGCGCCAGGGGGCTTGGTGGCTACACCTTC.

The chain couples TRBV6-6 to TRBJ1-5; the D gene is possibly TRBD1 (5 bases). This CDR3 region has 15 residues. V was clipped by 6 bases and J by 0 bases, with 12 bases between them. Germline CDR1 is MNHNY and CDR2 is SVGAGI (reference sequence). CDR3 in amino acids: CASSWDVNSNQPQHF. The CDR3 DNA reads as TGTGCCAGCAGCTGGGACGTCAATAGCAATCAGCCCCAGCATTTT.

The chain uses TRBV6-5 and TRBJ1-2, with D hard to call. The germline V and J ends were trimmed by 7 bases and 4 bases, with 13 bases remaining between them. CDR1 is MNHEY and CDR2 is SVGAGI in the germline V gene. This CDR3 comprises 13 residues. The CDR3 spells CASTKRWLYGYTF. Here the CDR3 DNA reads TGTGCCAGCACCAAAAGGTGGCTCTATGGCTACACCTTC.

This sequence joins TRBV27 and TRBJ2-1, with TRBD2 matching over 8 bases. The CDR3 is 18 residues long. Germline CDR1 and CDR2: MNHEY and SMNVEV (reference sequence). The junction had 16 bases not matched to a gene; V was cut back by 5 bases and J by 4 bases. The CDR3 DNA follows: TGTGCCAGCAGTCCAAAACCCTCTCTAGCGGGCCTATACAATGAGCAGTTCTTC. Amino acid sequence: CASSPKPSLAGLYNEQFF.